A single sample is the source of the 2 T cell receptor beta chains below, sequenced in a study of T-cell memory formation after mild COVID-19 (dated by TCRdb to the early 2020s). Library method: 5' RACE. TCRdb lists the instrument as Illumina NovaSeq 6000. TCRdb's own reprocessing of the public reads used fastp at Q25 and MiXCR and kept productive beta chains. Records with the same CDR3 protein are collapsed into one entry carrying the most frequent genes and DNA. This sample has under 200,000 distinct CDR3 sequences in its table, and roughly 11% of those were observed once. The ten largest clonotypes hold approximately 3.8% of the sample. The specimen sequenced was PBMCs or a T cell subset sorted from them (not recorded which). The origin of the receptors is a man aged 18 to 30 who had mild COVID-19 (a few samples of this study predate the infection). The sample titles of this study are shuffled in the database, so cell type and time point are left out; the donor was told from shared clones.

Ten or more counts support this clonotype. V usage is TRBV7-9 and J usage is TRBJ1-5; a possible D gene is TRBD1 (6 bases). Between the trimmed V and J ends, which lost 5 bases and 4 bases, there was a span of 6 bases. Germline-derived CDR1 and CDR2 are SEHNR and FQNEAQ (reference sequence). CDR3 length equals 12 residues. For the CDR3, the DNA is TGTGCCAGCAGCCAGGGGAATCAGCCCCAGCATTTT. Its translation: CASSQGNQPQHF.

Only a few counts were recorded for this clonotype. The chain employs TRBV20-1 and TRBJ2-1; 8 positions agree with TRBD2. This CDR3 region has 15 residues. Germline V lookup: CDR1 DFQATT, CDR2 SNEGSKA (reference sequence). V shed 7 bases, J shed 4 bases, and the junction held 12 bases outside the gene matches. The CDR3, as DNA: TGCAGTGTTCTCCCGGGGGAGCGGGGGTACAATGAGCAGTTCTTC. This translates into CSVLPGERGYNEQFF.